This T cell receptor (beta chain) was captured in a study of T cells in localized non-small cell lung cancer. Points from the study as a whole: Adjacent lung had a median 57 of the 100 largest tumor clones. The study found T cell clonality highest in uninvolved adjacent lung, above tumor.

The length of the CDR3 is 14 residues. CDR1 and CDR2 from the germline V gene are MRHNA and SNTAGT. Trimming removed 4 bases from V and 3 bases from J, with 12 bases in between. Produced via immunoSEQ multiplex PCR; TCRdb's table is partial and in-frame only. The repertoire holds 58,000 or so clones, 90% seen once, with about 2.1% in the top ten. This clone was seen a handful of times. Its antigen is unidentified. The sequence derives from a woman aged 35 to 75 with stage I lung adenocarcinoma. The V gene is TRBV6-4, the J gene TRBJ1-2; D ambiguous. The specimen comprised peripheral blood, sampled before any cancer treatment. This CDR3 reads CASSVEDGHYGYTF. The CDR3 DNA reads TGTGCCAGCAGTGTTGAAGACGGACACTATGGCTACACCTTC.